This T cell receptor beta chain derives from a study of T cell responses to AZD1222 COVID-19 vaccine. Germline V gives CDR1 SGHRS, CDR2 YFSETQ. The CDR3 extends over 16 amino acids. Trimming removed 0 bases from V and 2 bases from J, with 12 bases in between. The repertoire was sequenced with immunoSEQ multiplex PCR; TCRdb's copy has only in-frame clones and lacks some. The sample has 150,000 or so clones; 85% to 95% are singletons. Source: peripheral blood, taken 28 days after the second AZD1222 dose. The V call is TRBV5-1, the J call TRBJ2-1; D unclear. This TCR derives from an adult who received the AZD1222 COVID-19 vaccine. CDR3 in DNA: TGCGCCAGCAGCTTGGAGGTTTTCCCAACCTACAATGAGCAGTTCTTC. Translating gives CASSLEVFPTYNEQFF.